The 13 T cell receptor beta chains below were found in one sample sequenced in a study of T cells after yellow fever vaccination. One entry per CDR3 protein results from TCRdb running MiXCR on the 5' RACE reads. This sample yields 500,000 to 550,000 distinct CDR3 sequences, of which 21% are seen a single time; 15% to 20% belongs to the top ten. Specimen: PBMCs, collected approximately 20 days after the first yellow fever vaccination. The receptors derive from a young man who received the YFV17D yellow fever vaccine.

This sequence joins TRBV6-2 or TRBV6-3 and TRBJ2-2; D unresolved. This CDR3 is built from 13 residues. V lost 3 bases, J lost 7 bases, and 9 bases lay in between. CDR1 is MNHEY and CDR2 is SVGEGT in the germline V gene. CDR3 residues: CASSYSPNGELFF. CDR3 DNA sequence: TGTGCCAGCAGTTATAGCCCTAACGGGGAGCTGTTTTTT.

The chain couples TRBV7-2 to TRBJ2-7; D not resolved. The CDR3 consists of 11 residues. With 8 bases removed from V and 4 bases from J, the gap between germline ends came to 9 bases. From germline, CDR1 is SGHTA and CDR2 FQGNSA. The CDR3 sequence: CASGETYEQYF. The CDR3 coding sequence is TGTGCCAGCGGGGAAACTTACGAGCAGTACTTC.

This clonotype came up many times. This chain joins TRBV5-6 and TRBJ2-1, with D possibly being TRBD2 (5 bases). Germline CDR1 and CDR2: SGHDT and YYEEEE. V lost 0 bases, J lost 6 bases, and 7 bases lay in between. The CDR3 has 13 residues. CDR3 nucleotides: TGTGCCAGCAGCTTGGTTGCGGGCAATGAGCAGTTCTTC. Translating it yields CASSLVAGNEQFF.

The chain joins TRBV10-3 to TRBJ1-1; 7 bases fit TRBD1. Germline V gene sequence: CDR1 ENHRY, CDR2 SYGVKD. The CDR3 has 12 amino acids. V shed 2 bases and J 8 bases; nucleotides not matched to a gene: 2. The CDR3: CAISETQGEAFF. CDR3 coding DNA: TGTGCCATCAGTGAGACACAGGGGGAAGCTTTCTTT.

A few counts support this clonotype. The V call is TRBV7-2, the J call TRBJ2-1; D not certain. In germline, CDR1 is SGHTA, CDR2 FQGNSA. The CDR3 is 17 amino acids. Between the trimmed V and J ends, which lost 2 bases and 0 bases, there was a span of 14 bases. Here the CDR3 DNA reads TGTGCCAGCAGCTTATCGGACCTACCACGCTCCTACAATGAGCAGTTCTTC. Translation: CASSLSDLPRSYNEQFF. Using reference TRBV7-2 and TRBJ2-1 for the parts outside the CDR3, the full variable domain is GAGVSQSPSNKVTEKGKDVELRCDPISGHTALYWYRQSLGQGLEFLIYFQGNSAPDKSGLPSDRFSAERTGGSVSTLTIQRTQQEDSAVYLCASSLSDLPRSYNEQFFGPGTRLTVL.

The V gene is TRBV6-1, the J gene TRBJ2-2, with 10 bases matching TRBD1. CDR3 length equals 16 residues. J lost 3 bases, V lost 6 bases, and 7 bases had no gene match. Germline V gives CDR1 MNHNS, CDR2 SASEGT. The DNA for the CDR3 is TGTGCCAGCAGATCCTGGACAGGGGGAGACACCGGGGAGCTGTTTTTT. It encodes CASRSWTGGDTGELFF.

The chain combines TRBV4-3 with TRBJ2-7, with 9 bases aligning to TRBD2. The CDR3 runs to 16 residues. Germline V gene data show CDR1 as LGHNA and CDR2 as YSLEER. Germline trimming cut 3 bases from V and 1 base from J; bases unmatched to any gene: 7. The chain's CDR3 is CASSHSSGAPSYEQYF. In DNA, the CDR3 is TGCGCCAGCAGCCATTCTAGCGGGGCTCCATCCTACGAGCAGTACTTC.

This clonotype came up a few times. The chain combines TRBV7-2 with TRBJ2-3; D is possibly TRBD2 (5 bases). The CDR3 runs 14 residues. The V end lost 5 bases, the J end lost 4 bases, and 13 bases lay between the germline ends. Germline loops: CDR1 SGHTA, CDR2 FQGNSA. The DNA of the CDR3 is TGTGCCAGCAGCAAAGCGGTCACTCCAGATACGCAGTATTTT. Its translation: CASSKAVTPDTQYF.

This clonotype was counted ten times or more. The V and J genes are TRBV7-2 and TRBJ2-2; D possibly corresponds to TRBD1 (5 bases). Germline V CDR1 and CDR2: SGHTA, FQGNSA. This CDR3 is 12 amino acids long. V shed 3 bases and J shed 8 bases, with 7 bases lying between them. The CDR3: CASSLAGGELFF. The CDR3 DNA reads TGTGCCAGCAGCTTGGCAGGGGGGGAGCTGTTTTTT.

The chain employs TRBV29-1 and TRBJ2-2; D gene ambiguous. The V and J ends lost 5 bases and 1 base respectively, with 8 bases between them. The length of the CDR3 is 13 residues. Germline V gene sequence: CDR1 SQVTM, CDR2 ANQGSEA. The CDR3 loop is CSVLLRNTGELFF. CDR3 DNA: TGCAGCGTTTTACTGCGGAACACCGGGGAGCTGTTTTTT.

This clonotype was counted many times. V gene TRBV7-2 combines with J gene TRBJ2-1; D remains unclear. CDR3 length: 13 amino acids. CDR1 and CDR2 from the germline V gene are SGHTA and FQGNSA. Trimming removed 5 bases at V and 5 bases at J, with 10 bases between. The CDR3 DNA sequence: TGTGCCAGCAGCCTCGGATCTAACAATGAGCAGTTCTTC. Translating gives CASSLGSNNEQFF.

The chain has TRBV11-2 and TRBJ2-7, with 12 bases identical to TRBD2. The CDR3 is made up of 17 amino acids. The germline V gene has CDR1 SGHAT and CDR2 FQNNGV. The ends lost 2 bases at V and 2 bases at J; junction bases unmatched: 7. The CDR3 loop is CASSLLQTSGGTYEQYF. The CDR3 bases are TGTGCCAGCAGCTTACTTCAGACTAGCGGGGGCACCTACGAGCAGTACTTC.

In this sample, this clonotype turned up a few times. This chain links TRBV5-1 with TRBJ1-2, with 7 nucleotides matching TRBD1. V dropped 3 bases and J dropped 5; count of bases not matched to a gene: 4. This CDR3 is built from 13 residues. In germline, CDR1 is SGHRS, CDR2 YFSETQ. CDR3 nucleotides: TGCGCCAGCAGCTGGGACAGCGGGTATGGCTACACCTTC. This sequence encodes CASSWDSGYGYTF.